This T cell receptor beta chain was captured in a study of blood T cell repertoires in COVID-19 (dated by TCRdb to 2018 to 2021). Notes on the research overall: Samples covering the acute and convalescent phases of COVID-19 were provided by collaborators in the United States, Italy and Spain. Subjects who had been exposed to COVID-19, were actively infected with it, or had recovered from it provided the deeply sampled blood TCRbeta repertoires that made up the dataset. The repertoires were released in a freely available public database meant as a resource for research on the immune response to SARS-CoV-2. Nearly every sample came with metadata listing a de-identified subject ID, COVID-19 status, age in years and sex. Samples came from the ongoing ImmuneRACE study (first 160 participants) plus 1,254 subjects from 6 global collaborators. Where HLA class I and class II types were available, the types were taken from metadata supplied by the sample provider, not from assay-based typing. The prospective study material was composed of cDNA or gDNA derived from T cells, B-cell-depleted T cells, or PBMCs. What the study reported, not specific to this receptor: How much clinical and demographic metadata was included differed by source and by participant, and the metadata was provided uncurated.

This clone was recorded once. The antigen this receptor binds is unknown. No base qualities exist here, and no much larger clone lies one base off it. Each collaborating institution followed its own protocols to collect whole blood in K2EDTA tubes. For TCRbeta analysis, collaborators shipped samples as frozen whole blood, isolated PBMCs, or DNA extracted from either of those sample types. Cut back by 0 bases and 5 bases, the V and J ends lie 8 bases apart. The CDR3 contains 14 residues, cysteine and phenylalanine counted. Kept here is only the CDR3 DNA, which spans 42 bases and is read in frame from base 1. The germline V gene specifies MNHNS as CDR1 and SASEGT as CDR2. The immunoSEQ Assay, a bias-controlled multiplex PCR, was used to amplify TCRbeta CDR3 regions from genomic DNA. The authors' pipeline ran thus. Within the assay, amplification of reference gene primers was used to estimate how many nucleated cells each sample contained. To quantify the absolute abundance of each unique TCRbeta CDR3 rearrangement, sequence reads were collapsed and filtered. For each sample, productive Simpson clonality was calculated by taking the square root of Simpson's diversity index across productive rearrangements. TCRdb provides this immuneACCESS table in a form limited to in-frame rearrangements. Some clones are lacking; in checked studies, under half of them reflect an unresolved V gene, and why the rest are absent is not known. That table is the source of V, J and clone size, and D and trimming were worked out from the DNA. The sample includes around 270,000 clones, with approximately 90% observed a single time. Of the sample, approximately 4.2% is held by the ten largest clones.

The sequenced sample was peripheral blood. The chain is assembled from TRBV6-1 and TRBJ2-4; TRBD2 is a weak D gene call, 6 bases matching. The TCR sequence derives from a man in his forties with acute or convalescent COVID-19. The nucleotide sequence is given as TGTGCCAGCAGTGAAGCGGGCGGGGAAAACATTCAGTACTTC. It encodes CASSEAGGENIQYF.